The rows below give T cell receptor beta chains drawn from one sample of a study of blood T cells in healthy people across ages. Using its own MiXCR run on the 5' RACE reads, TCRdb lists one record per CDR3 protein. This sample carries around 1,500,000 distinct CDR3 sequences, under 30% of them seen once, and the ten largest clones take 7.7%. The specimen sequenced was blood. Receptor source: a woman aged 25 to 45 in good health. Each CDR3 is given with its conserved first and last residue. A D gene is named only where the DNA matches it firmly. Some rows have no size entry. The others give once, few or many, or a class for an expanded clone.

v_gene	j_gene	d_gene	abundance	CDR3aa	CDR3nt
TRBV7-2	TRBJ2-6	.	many	CASSSPYQGRGANVLTF	TGTGCCAGCAGCTCCCCCTACCAGGGAAGGGGGGCCAACGTCCTGACTTTC
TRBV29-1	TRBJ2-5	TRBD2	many	CSVEVVAGVSETQYF	TGCAGCGTTGAAGTAGTAGCGGGAGTTTCAGAGACCCAGTACTTC
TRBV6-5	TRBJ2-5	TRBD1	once	CASSPADRAMVETQYF	TGTGCCAGCAGTCCAGCGGACAGGGCGATGGTGGAGACCCAGTACTTC
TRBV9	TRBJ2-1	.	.	CASSVDKGSGYNEQFF	TGTGCCAGCAGCGTAGACAAGGGATCCGGCTACAATGAGCAGTTCTTC
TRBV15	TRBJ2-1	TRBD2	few	CATSRDMTSGNEDNEQFF	TGTGCCACCAGCAGAGATATGACTAGCGGGAACGAGGACAATGAGCAGTTCTTC
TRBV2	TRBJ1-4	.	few	CASTGRPRDEKLFF	TGTGCCAGCACAGGGCGCCCCCGGGATGAAAAACTGTTTTTT
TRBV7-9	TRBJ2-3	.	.	CASEWVSDTQYF	TGTGCCAGCGAATGGGTGAGCGATACGCAGTATTTT
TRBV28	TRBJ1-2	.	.	CASSLLVPRDNYGYTF	TGTGCCAGCAGTTTATTAGTGCCCCGTGATAACTATGGCTACACCTTC
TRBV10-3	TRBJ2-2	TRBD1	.	CAISASPGTGEDGELFF	TGTGCCATCAGTGCCTCCCCCGGGACAGGGGAAGACGGGGAGCTGTTTTTT
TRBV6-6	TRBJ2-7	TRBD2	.	CASTAGAQYEQYF	TGTGCCAGCACAGCGGGAGCGCAATACGAGCAGTACTTC
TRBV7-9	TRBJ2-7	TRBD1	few	CASSSTGGYYEQYF	TGTGCCAGCAGCTCCACAGGGGGTTATTACGAGCAGTACTTC
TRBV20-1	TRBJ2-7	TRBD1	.	CSARDGDRAPYEQYF	TGCAGTGCTAGAGATGGGGACAGGGCACCCTACGAGCAGTACTTC
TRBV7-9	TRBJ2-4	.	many	CASSFDGENIQYF	TGTGCCAGCAGCTTTGACGGGGAAAACATTCAGTACTTC
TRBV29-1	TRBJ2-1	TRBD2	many	CSVEGARGGRRDEQFF	TGCAGCGTTGAAGGGGCGCGGGGGGGCCGGAGAGATGAGCAGTTCTTC
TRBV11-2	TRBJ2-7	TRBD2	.	CASRDIREGPYEQYF	TGTGCCAGCAGGGACATCCGGGAGGGACCCTACGAGCAGTACTTC
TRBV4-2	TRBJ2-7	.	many	CASSQDGDEQYF	TGTGCCAGCAGCCAAGATGGTGACGAGCAGTACTTC
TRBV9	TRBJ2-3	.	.	CASSAITGSDTQYF	TGTGCCAGCAGCGCAATAACAGGCTCAGATACGCAGTATTTT
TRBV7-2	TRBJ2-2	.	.	CASSLASGSGELFF	TGTGCCAGCAGCTTAGCTAGCGGTTCCGGGGAGCTGTTTTTT
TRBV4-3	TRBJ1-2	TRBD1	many	CASSQDSTGVDGYTF	TGCGCCAGCAGCCAAGATAGCACAGGGGTGGATGGCTACACCTTC
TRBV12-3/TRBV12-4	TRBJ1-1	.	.	CASPVAGRENTEAFF	TGTGCCTCTCCGGTAGCGGGACGGGAGAACACTGAAGCTTTCTTT
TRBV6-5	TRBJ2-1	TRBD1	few	CASRTGQGVGNEQFF	TGTGCCAGCAGAACAGGACAGGGGGTTGGCAATGAGCAGTTCTTC
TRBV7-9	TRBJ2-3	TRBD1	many	CASYLDRVGTQYF	TGTGCCAGCTACCTGGACAGGGTTGGGACGCAGTATTTT
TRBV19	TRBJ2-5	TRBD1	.	CASSTWDRRETQYF	TGTGCCAGTAGTACCTGGGACAGGCGGGAGACCCAGTACTTC
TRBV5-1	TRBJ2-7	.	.	CASSLVAGRGSYEQYF	TGCGCCAGCAGCTTGGTTGCGGGGAGAGGCTCCTACGAGCAGTACTTC
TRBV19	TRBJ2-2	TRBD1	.	CASNADRVFAGELFF	TGTGCCAGTAACGCGGACAGGGTGTTTGCCGGGGAGCTGTTTTTT
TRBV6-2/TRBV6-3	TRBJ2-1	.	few	CASSYLGLYDEQFF	TGTGCCAGCAGTTACTTGGGACTGTACGATGAGCAGTTCTTC